Listed here are 10 T cell receptor beta chains from one sample, sequenced in a study of OX40 agonist ivuxolimab in advanced cancers. TCRdb keeps only in-frame clones here, not all; method: immunoSEQ multiplex PCR. The data hold just under 95,000 clones, with roughly 84% observed a single time. Sequenced here: CD4+ or CD8+ T cells sorted from blood, sampled in a trial of the OX40 agonist ivuxolimab. The receptor source for this set is an adult with an advanced solid tumor such as melanoma, head and neck, liver or kidney cancer.

The rearrangement links TRBV11-2 to TRBJ2-3; possible D gene TRBD1, 5 bases. The V end lost 5 bases, the J end lost 0 bases, and 12 bases lay between the germline ends. CDR1 is SGHAT and CDR2 is FQNNGV in the germline V gene. The CDR3 consists of 15 residues. The CDR3 is CASSDLGASTDTQYF. Here the CDR3 DNA reads TGTGCCAGCAGCGATCTAGGGGCCAGCACAGATACGCAGTATTTT.

The rearrangement joins TRBV29-1 to TRBJ1-1, with 9 positions matching TRBD1. The CDR3 has 16 residues. Trimming took 2 bases from V and 0 from J; bases not matched to a gene: 7. CDR1 and CDR2 from the germline V gene are SQVTM and ANQGSEA. DNA for the CDR3: TGCAGCGTTGAATCAGGACAGGGGATGGTGAACACTGAAGCTTTCTTT. Protein: CSVESGQGMVNTEAFF.

The chain is built from TRBV4-2 and TRBJ2-5; 8 bases agree with TRBD2. The CDR3 contains 14 residues. CDR1 LGHNA and CDR2 YNFKEQ come from the germline V gene. J gave up 5 bases and V 2 bases, and 4 bases lay outside the gene matches. This CDR3 is CASSQSGGGETQYF. The CDR3, as DNA: TGTGCCAGCAGCCAATCCGGCGGGGGGGAGACCCAGTACTTC.

This chain uses TRBV6-1 with TRBJ1-1; D possibly corresponds to TRBD1 (5 bases). V lost 6 bases and J lost 1, with 6 bases in between. The CDR3 consists of 12 residues. Germline V CDR1 and CDR2: MNHNS, SASEGT. In nucleotides, the CDR3 is TGTGCCAGCAGGGGGACGAACACTGAAGCTTTCTTT. Amino acids: CASRGTNTEAFF.

The sample holds one count of this clone. The V call is TRBV10-3, the J call TRBJ2-5; D possibly uses TRBD1 or TRBD2 (5 bases each). The ends were cut back, 10 bases at V and 5 bases at J, with 17 bases in the middle. There are 13 residues in the CDR3. Germline V gene lookup returns CDR1 ENHRY and CDR2 SYGVKD. The CDR3: CATSGPFEETQYF. The CDR3 nucleotides read TGTGCCACTTCGGGGCCCTTTGAGGAGACCCAGTACTTC.

The rearrangement uses TRBV29-1 and TRBJ1-5, with TRBD1 matching 11 bases. Germline CDR1 SQVTM, CDR2 ANQGSEA. Germline trimming cut 4 bases from V and 2 bases from J; bases unmatched to any gene: 10. The CDR3 is 17 amino acids. The CDR3 protein is CSVAGQGAGGGNQPQHF. The CDR3 coding sequence is TGCAGCGTTGCTGGACAGGGGGCGGGAGGAGGCAATCAGCCCCAGCATTTT.

This chain uses TRBV5-6 with TRBJ1-2, with D possibly being TRBD1 (5 bases). Trimming pared 3 bases from V and 5 bases from J, leaving 17 bases between. The CDR3 consists of 15 residues. The germline V gene has CDR1 SGHDT and CDR2 YYEEEE. This CDR3 reads CASSSWGRLTYGYTF. CDR3 coding DNA: TGTGCCAGCAGCTCGTGGGGCAGGCTAACTTATGGCTACACCTTC.

The chain links TRBV5-1 to TRBJ2-5; 10 bases match TRBD2. V lost 2 bases, J lost 5 bases, and 6 bases stayed unmatched. Germline V lookup: CDR1 SGHRS, CDR2 YFSETQ. This CDR3 has 15 residues. CDR3 region: CASSFQSGRDETQYF. The DNA of the CDR3 is TGCGCCAGCAGCTTTCAAAGCGGGAGGGATGAGACCCAGTACTTC.

V and J are TRBV6-1 and TRBJ1-2; 8 nucleotides align to TRBD1. Trimming at V came to 4 bases and at J to 6 bases, leaving 10 bases not matched to a gene. This CDR3 contains 15 residues. The germline V gene encodes CDR1 MNHNS and CDR2 SASEGT. In DNA, the CDR3 is TGTGCCAGCAGTGGGACAGGGTCTAGAATGGATGGCTACACCTTC. Residues: CASSGTGSRMDGYTF.

The chain has TRBV5-5 and TRBJ1-1; no definite D call. The V gene's germline CDR1 is SGHKS and CDR2 YYEKEE (reference sequence). V dropped 0 bases and J dropped 4 bases, with 19 bases sitting between them. This CDR3 comprises 17 residues. CDR3 in DNA: TGTGCCAGCAGCTTGGTCCGGGTGGGGTTACGGGGCACTGAAGCTTTCTTT. Protein product: CASSLVRVGLRGTEAFF.